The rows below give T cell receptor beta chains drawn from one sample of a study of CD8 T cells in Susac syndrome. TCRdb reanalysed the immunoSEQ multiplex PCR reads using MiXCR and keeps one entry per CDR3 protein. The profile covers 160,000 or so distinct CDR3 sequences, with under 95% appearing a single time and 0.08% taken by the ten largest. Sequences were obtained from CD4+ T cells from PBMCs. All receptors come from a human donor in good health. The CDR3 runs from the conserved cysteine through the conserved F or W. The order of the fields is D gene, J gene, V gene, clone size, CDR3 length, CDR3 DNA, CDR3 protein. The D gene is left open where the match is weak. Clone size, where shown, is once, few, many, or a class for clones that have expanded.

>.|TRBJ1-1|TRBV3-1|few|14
TGTGCCAGCTCACCCCAGGGGCTGAACACTGAAGCTTTCTTT
CASSPQGLNTEAFF
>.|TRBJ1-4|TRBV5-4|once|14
TGTGCCAGCAGCCCGGACATTAGTAATGAAAAACTGTTTTTT
CASSPDISNEKLFF
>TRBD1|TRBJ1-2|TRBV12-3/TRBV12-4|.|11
TGTGCCAGCAGTTCGACAGGGACGGGGACCTTC
CASSSTGTGTF
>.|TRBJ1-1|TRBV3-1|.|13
TGTGCCAGCAGCCAAGAAGGAGGGACTGAAGCTTTCTTT
CASSQEGGTEAFF
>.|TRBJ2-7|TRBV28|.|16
TGTGCCAGCAGTCCCCCAGGGGCGGGGAATCGGGGCGAGCAGTACTTC
CASSPPGAGNRGEQYF
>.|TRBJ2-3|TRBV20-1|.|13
TGCAGTGGGAAGTGGGGGCCCACAGATACGCAGTATTTT
CSGKWGPTDTQYF
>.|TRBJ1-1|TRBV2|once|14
TGTGCCAGCAGTGTAGACAGGTTGAACACTGAAGCTTTCTTT
CASSVDRLNTEAFF
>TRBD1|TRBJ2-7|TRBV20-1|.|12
TGCAGTGCCAGGACAGGGAGGAACGAGCAGTACTTC
CSARTGRNEQYF
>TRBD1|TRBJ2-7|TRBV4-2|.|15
TGTGCCAGCAGCCTCCCAGACAGGGTTCACCACGAGCAGTACTTC
CASSLPDRVHHEQYF
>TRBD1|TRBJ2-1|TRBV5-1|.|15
TGCGCCAGCAGTTGGACAGGGGTCCTCTACAATGAGCAGTTCTTC
CASSWTGVLYNEQFF
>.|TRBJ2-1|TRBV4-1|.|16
TGCGCCAGCAGCCAAGTGTTCGGACAAAACTACAATGAGCAGTTCTTC
CASSQVFGQNYNEQFF
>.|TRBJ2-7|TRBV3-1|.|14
TGTGCCAGCAGCCAATCCGGAGCGTACTACGAGCAGTACTTC
CASSQSGAYYEQYF
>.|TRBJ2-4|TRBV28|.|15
TGTGCCAGCATCCCATGGGGAGAGGGTAAAAACATTCAGTACTTC
CASIPWGEGKNIQYF
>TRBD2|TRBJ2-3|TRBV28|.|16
TGTGCCAGCAGTTGGGGGACTAGCGTTTACACAGATACGCAGTATTTT
CASSWGTSVYTDTQYF
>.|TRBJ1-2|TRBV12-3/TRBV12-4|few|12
TGTGCCAGCAGTCTTGGGAGATATGGCTACACCTTC
CASSLGRYGYTF
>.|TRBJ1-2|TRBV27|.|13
TGTGCCAGCAGTTTACAATCGAACTATGGCTACACCTTC
CASSLQSNYGYTF
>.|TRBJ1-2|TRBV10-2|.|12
TGCGCCAGCAGACGCGACAGGAATGGCTACACCTTC
CASRRDRNGYTF
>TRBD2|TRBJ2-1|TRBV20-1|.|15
TGCAGTGCTCCCGGGGCGGGAGGGCCTCCCAATGAGCAGTTCTTC
CSAPGAGGPPNEQFF
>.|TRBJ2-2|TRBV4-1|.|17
TGCGCCAGCAGCCAAGACTTCCGGGCTACGAACACCGGGGAGCTGTTTTTT
CASSQDFRATNTGELFF
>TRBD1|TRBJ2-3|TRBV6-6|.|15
TGTGCCAGCAGTTACGGGGACAGGAACACAGATACGCAGTATTTT
CASSYGDRNTDTQYF
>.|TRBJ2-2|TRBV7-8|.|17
TGTGCCAGCAGCCCCTGGACTGGCGGGGGAACAGGGGGGGAGCTGTTTTTT
CASSPWTGGGTGGELFF
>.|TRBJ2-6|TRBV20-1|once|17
TGCAGTGCTAGGGTCTTTACAACTCACTCTGGGGCCAACGTCCTGACTTTC
CSARVFTTHSGANVLTF
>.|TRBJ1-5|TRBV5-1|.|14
TGCGCCAGCAGCCCCGGGGCTCAATGGGAGCCCCAGCATTTT
CASSPGAQWEPQHF
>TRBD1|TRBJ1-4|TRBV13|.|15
TGTGCCAGCAGCTCACGACAGGGGGCGAATGAAAAACTGTTTTTT
CASSSRQGANEKLFF
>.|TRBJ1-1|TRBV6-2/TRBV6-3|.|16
TGTGCCAGCAGTTACTCGTTGTGGAGGGACCAACCTGAAGCTTTCTTT
CASSYSLWRDQPEAFF
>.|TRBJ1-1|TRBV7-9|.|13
TGTGCCAGCAGCCCTGGACGAGGGACTGAAGCTTTCTTT
CASSPGRGTEAFF
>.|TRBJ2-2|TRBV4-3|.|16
TGCGCCAGCAGCCAAGAAATGGCAGGGGACACCGGGGAGCTGTTTTTT
CASSQEMAGDTGELFF
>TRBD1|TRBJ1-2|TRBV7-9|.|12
TGTGCCACCGAGACAGGGTCCGTCGGCTACACCTTC
CATETGSVGYTF
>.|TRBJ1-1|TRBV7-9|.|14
TGTGCCAGCAGCTTCTCAGGAGCGAACACTGAAGCTTTCTTT
CASSFSGANTEAFF
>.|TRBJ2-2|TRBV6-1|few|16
TGTGCCAGCAGGCTTAGTCACACTGAGAACACCGGGGAGCTGTTTTTT
CASRLSHTENTGELFF
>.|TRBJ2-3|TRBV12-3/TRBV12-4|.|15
TGTGCCAGCAGCCAGCAGGGGCCGAGCACAGATACGCAGTATTTT
CASSQQGPSTDTQYF
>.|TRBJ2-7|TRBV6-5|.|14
TGTGCCAGCAGTTACTCTGCGTTGGCCTACGAGCAGTACTTC
CASSYSALAYEQYF
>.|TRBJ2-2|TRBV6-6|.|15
TGTGCCAGCAGTATCCCGGGCCGTAAAGGCGGGGAGCTGTTTTTT
CASSIPGRKGGELFF
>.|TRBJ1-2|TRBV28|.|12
TGTGCCAGCAGTCCCTTGGGGCATGGCTACACCTTC
CASSPLGHGYTF
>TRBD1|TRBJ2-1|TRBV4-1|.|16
TGCGCCAGCAGCCAAGATCTACAGGGGGGCTACAATGAGCAGTTCTTC
CASSQDLQGGYNEQFF
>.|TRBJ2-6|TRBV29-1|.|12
TGCAGCGTCAAGTCTGGGGCCAACGTCCTGACTTTC
CSVKSGANVLTF
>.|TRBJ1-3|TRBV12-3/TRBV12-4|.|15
TGTGCCAGCAGTTTAGGGACAGTCGCTGGAAACACCATATATTTT
CASSLGTVAGNTIYF
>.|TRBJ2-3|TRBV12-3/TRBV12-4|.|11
TGTGCCAGCAGCCCCCAGTATACGCAGTATTTT
CASSPQYTQYF
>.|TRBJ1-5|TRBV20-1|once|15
TGCAGTGCTCCCCTACCGGGCGGAGGGAGTCGGCCCCAGCATTTT
CSAPLPGGGSRPQHF
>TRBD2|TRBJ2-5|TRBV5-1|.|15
TGCGCCAGCAGTTTCGCTAGCGGGGGCGGAGAGACCCAGTACTTC
CASSFASGGGETQYF
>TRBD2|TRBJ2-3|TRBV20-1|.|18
TGCAGTGCTAGATCCCCGGGACTAGCGGGGGGGGCACCAGATACGCAGTATTTT
CSARSPGLAGGAPDTQYF
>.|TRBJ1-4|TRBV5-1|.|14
TGCGCCAGCACCCTGAGCCTAACTGGGGAAAAACTGTTTTTT
CASTLSLTGEKLFF
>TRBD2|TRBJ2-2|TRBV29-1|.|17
TGCAGCGTTCGGACGGGACTAGCGGGAACGAACACCGGGGAGCTGTTTTTT
CSVRTGLAGTNTGELFF
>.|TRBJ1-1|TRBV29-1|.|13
TGCAGCGTTGAAGCTCCTACTAACACTGAAGCTTTCTTT
CSVEAPTNTEAFF